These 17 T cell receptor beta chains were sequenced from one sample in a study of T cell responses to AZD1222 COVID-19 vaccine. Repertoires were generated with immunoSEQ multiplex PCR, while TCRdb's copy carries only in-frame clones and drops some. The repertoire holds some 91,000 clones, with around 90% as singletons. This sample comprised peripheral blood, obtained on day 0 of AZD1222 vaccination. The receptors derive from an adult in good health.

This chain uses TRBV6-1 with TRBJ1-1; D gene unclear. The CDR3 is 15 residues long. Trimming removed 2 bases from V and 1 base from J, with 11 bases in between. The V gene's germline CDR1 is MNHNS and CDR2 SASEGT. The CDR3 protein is CASSEFSSGNTEAFF. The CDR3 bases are TGTGCCAGCAGTGAATTTTCCAGCGGGAACACTGAAGCTTTCTTT.

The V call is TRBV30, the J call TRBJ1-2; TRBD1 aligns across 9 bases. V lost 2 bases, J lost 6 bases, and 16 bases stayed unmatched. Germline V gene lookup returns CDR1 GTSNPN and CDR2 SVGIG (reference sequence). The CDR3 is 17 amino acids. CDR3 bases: TGTGCCTGGAGTCCTGATGGCCCGGGGACAGGGCGTGATGGCTACACCTTC. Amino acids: CAWSPDGPGTGRDGYTF.

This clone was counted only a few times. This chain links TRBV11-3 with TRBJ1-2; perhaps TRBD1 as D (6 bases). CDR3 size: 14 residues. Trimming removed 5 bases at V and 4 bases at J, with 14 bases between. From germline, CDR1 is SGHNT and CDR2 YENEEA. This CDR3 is CASSRIRGVYGYTF. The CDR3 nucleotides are TGTGCCAGCAGCCGAATTAGGGGGGTCTATGGCTACACCTTC.

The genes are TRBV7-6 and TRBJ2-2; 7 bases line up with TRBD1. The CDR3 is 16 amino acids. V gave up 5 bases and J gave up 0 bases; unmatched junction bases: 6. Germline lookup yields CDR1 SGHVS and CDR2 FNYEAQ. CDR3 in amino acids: CASSERDSPNTGELFF. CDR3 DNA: TGTGCCAGCAGCGAAAGGGACAGCCCGAACACCGGGGAGCTGTTTTTT.

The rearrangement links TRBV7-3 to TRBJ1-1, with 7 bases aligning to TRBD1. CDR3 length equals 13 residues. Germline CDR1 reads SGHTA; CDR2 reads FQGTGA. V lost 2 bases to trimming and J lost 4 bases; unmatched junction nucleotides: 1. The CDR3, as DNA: TGTGCCAGCAGCTTAGGGGACAGCACTGAAGCTTTCTTT. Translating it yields CASSLGDSTEAFF.

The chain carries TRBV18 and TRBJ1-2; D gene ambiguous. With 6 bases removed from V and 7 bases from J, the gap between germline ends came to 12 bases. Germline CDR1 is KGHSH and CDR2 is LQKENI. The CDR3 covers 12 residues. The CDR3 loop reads CASSHAGVGYTF. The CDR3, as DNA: TGTGCCAGCTCCCACGCTGGGGTTGGCTACACCTTC. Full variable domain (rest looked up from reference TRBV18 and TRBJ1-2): NAGVMQNPRHLVRRRGQEARLRCSPMKGHSHVYWYRQLPEEGLKFMVYLQKENIIDESGMPKERFSAEFPKEGPSILRIQQVVRGDSAAYFCASSHAGVGYTFGSGTRLTVV.

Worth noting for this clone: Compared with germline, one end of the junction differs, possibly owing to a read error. CDR3 nucleotides: TGTGCCAGCAGCATAGCGGGGGTGACGGACGAGCAGTACTTC. Its translation is CASSIAGVTDEQYF. The chain carries TRBV7-9 and TRBJ2-7; 9 bases map to TRBD2. Germline V lookup: CDR1 SEHNR, CDR2 FQNEAQ (reference sequence). This CDR3 has 14 residues.

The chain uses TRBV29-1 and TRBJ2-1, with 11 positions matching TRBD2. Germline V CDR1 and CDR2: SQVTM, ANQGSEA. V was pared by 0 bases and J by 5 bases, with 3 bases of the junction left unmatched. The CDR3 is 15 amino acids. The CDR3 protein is CSVEDAGLADNEQFF. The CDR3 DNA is TGCAGCGTTGAAGATGCGGGACTAGCGGACAATGAGCAGTTCTTC.

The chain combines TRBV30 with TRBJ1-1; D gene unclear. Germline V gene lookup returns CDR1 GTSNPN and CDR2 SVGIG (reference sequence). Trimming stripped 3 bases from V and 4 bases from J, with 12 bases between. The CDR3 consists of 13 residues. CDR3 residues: CAWRKKWGTEAFF. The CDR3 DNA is TGTGCCTGGAGGAAAAAGTGGGGCACTGAAGCTTTCTTT.

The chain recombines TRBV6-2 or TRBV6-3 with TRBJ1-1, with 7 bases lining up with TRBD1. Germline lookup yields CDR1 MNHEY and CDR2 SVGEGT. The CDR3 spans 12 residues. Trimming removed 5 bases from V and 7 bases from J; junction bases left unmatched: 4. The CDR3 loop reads CASSKRDSEAFF. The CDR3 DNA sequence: TGTGCCAGCAGTAAAAGGGACAGTGAAGCTTTCTTT.

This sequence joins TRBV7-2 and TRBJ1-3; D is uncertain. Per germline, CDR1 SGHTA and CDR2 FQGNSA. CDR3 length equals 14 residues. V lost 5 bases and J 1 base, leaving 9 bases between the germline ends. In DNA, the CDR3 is TGTGCCAGCAGCGGCGGAAGGTCTGGAAACACCATATATTTT. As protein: CASSGGRSGNTIYF.

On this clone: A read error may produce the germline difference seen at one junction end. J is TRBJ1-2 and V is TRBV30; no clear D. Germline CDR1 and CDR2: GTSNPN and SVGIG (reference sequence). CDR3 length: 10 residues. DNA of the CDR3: TGTGCCTGGAGTTCTACTGTCCCGGTCTTC. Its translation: CAWSSTVPVF.

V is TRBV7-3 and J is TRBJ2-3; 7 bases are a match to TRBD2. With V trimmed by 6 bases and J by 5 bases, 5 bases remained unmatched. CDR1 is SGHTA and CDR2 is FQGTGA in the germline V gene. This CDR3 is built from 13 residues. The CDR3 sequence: CASSRGEEDTQYF. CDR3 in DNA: TGTGCCAGCAGTCGGGGGGAGGAAGATACGCAGTATTTT. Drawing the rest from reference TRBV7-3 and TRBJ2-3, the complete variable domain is GAGVSQTPSNKVTEKGKYVELRCDPISGHTALYWYRQSLGQGPEFLIYFQGTGAADDSGLPNDRFFAVRPEGSVSTLKIQRTERGDSAVYLCASSRGEEDTQYFGPGTRLTVL.

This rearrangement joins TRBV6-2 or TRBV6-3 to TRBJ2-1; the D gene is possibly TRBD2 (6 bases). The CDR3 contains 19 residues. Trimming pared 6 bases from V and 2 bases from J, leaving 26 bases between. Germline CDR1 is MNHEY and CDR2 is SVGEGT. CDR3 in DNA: TGTGCCAGCAGACCTTACGGTAGGGACTCCAGTGGGCCCTACAATGAGCAGTTCTTC. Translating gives CASRPYGRDSSGPYNEQFF.

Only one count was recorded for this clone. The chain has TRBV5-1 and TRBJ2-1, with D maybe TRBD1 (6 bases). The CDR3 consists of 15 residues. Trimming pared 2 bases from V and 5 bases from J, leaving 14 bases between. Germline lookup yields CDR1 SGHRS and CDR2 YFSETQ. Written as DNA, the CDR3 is TGCGCCAGCAGCTTATCCGGGACATCTCACAATGAGCAGTTCTTC. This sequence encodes CASSLSGTSHNEQFF.

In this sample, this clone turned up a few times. The CDR3 bases are TGTGCCACCAGTGATTTGAGTCAGGAGAACACCGGGGAGCTGTTTTTT. This translates into CATSDLSQENTGELFF. The chain recombines TRBV24-1 with TRBJ2-2; D is ambiguous. Germline lookup yields CDR1 KGHDR and CDR2 SFDVKD. V dropped 0 bases and J dropped 1 base, with 8 bases sitting between them. This CDR3 comprises 16 residues.

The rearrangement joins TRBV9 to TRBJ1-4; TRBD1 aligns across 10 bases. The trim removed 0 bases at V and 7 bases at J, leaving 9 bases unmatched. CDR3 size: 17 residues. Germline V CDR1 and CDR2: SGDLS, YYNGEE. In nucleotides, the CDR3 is TGTGCCAGCAGCGTAGAATCCGGGACAGGGGTTACTGAAAAACTGTTTTTT. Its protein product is CASSVESGTGVTEKLFF.